Below, one TCR beta chain is given with its context. These data come from a study of T-cell memory formation after mild COVID-19. On the study more broadly: TCR clusters were largely donor specific.

Each CDR3 protein is one row after TCRdb ran MiXCR on the 5' RACE reads. The sample has a few hundred thousand distinct CDR3 sequences, roughly 16% seen once. With 8 bases removed from V and 10 bases from J, the gap between germline ends came to 26 bases. This CDR3 contains 15 residues. CDR1 SEHNR and CDR2 FQNEAQ come from the germline V gene (reference sequence). The clonotype comes from a man between 18 and 29 years old who had mild COVID-19 (a few samples of this study predate the infection). Cell type and time point are not known. Sequenced sample: PBMCs or a T cell subset sorted from them (not recorded which). The rearrangement links TRBV7-9 to TRBJ1-1; D unclear. Here the CDR3 DNA reads TGTGCCAGCCGCCCCGAGGCAGCCCCTCTCGGGCGAGCTTTCTTT. It translates to CASRPEAAPLGRAFF.